A single sample is the source of the 28 T cell receptor beta chains below, sequenced in a study of blood T cells in healthy people across ages. A second roughly 6 to 12 cycle PCR used barcoded and J-beta primers. TCRdb re-called the 5' RACE reads through MiXCR, storing one row per CDR3 protein. The data hold about 1.8 million distinct CDR3 sequences, with around half observed a single time. The material sequenced was blood. The receptors stem from a woman aged 40 to 50 in good health.

V usage is TRBV7-3 and J usage is TRBJ1-2, with TRBD1 matching over 8 bases. This CDR3 region has 15 residues. Germline values: CDR1 SGHTA, CDR2 FQGTGA. J gave up 7 bases and V 2 bases, and 9 bases lay outside the gene matches. The CDR3, as DNA: TGTGCCAGCAGCTTATCAGGCAGGGGGCCCTTTGGCTACACCTTC. This sequence encodes CASSLSGRGPFGYTF.

This sequence joins TRBV7-2 and TRBJ2-1, with TRBD2 matching 9 bases. Germline CDR1 and CDR2: SGHTA and FQGNSA. The CDR3 runs to 16 residues. The ends lost 2 bases at V and 4 bases at J; junction bases unmatched: 6. The CDR3 nucleotides read TGTGCCAGCAGCTTAACAGTAGCGGGGGCGTACAATGAGCAGTTCTTC. Translated, it gives CASSLTVAGAYNEQFF.

In nucleotides, the CDR3 is TGTGCCAGCACCAGGGACAGGGGGCGAGAGCAGCCCCAGCATTTT. It specifies CASTRDRGREQPQHF. The chain joins TRBV6-2 or TRBV6-3 to TRBJ1-5; 12 bases match TRBD1. This CDR3 has 15 residues. The J segment lost 7 bases and the V segment lost 7 bases, leaving 8 bases of the junction unmatched. Per germline, CDR1 MNHEY and CDR2 SVGEGT.

The CDR3 protein is CASSLGWNTDTQYF. The CDR3 DNA follows: TGTGCCAGCAGTTTGGGGTGGAACACAGATACGCAGTATTTT. The rearrangement uses TRBV28 and TRBJ2-3; D call uncertain. This CDR3 region has 14 residues. The V gene's germline CDR1 is MDHEN and CDR2 SYDVKM. Trimming pared 3 bases from V and 2 bases from J, leaving 9 bases between.

In this sample, this clonotype turned up a few times. This chain links TRBV5-1 with TRBJ2-3; 12 bases map to TRBD2. V shed 1 base and J 0 bases; nucleotides not matched to a gene: 15. The CDR3 is made up of 21 amino acids. Germline V gives CDR1 SGHRS, CDR2 YFSETQ. Here the CDR3 DNA reads TGCGCCAGCAGCTTGAGTCTAGCGGGGGGGCCGCCAATGGACAGCACAGATACGCAGTATTTT. Its translation: CASSLSLAGGPPMDSTDTQYF.

This chain joins TRBV10-2 and TRBJ1-2, with a weak D call TRBD1 (6 bases). Germline CDR1 is WSHSY and CDR2 is SAAADI. The CDR3 spans 16 residues. The germline V and J ends were trimmed by 0 bases and 4 bases, with 15 bases remaining between them. The CDR3 reads CASSESGRGQTYGYTF. CDR3 bases: TGCGCCAGCAGTGAGTCGGGCAGGGGCCAAACCTATGGCTACACCTTC.

V is TRBV5-1 and J is TRBJ2-3, with no clear D. Trimming took off 2 bases at V and 2 bases at J, with 18 bases between the two ends. This CDR3 spans 17 amino acids. The germline V gene encodes CDR1 SGHRS and CDR2 YFSETQ. CDR3 in amino acids: CASSLSFGSLNTDTQYF. Written as DNA, the CDR3 is TGCGCCAGCAGCTTATCATTTGGTTCCCTGAACACAGATACGCAGTATTTT.

The V gene is TRBV7-2, the J gene TRBJ2-7; 7 bases line up with TRBD1. The CDR3 has 16 residues. The junction had 13 bases not matched to a gene; V was cut back by 1 base and J by 7 bases. Germline lookup yields CDR1 SGHTA and CDR2 FQGNSA. CDR3 protein: CASSLVSTGFRNEQYF. In nucleotides, the CDR3 is TGTGCCAGCAGCTTAGTCTCGACAGGGTTTCGCAATGAGCAGTACTTC. Looking up the rest from reference TRBV7-2 and TRBJ2-7 gives the full variable domain: GAGVSQSPSNKVTEKGKDVELRCDPISGHTALYWYRQSLGQGLEFLIYFQGNSAPDKSGLPSDRFSAERTGGSVSTLTIQRTQQEDSAVYLCASSLVSTGFRNEQYFGPGTRLTVT.

The chain joins TRBV21-1 to TRBJ2-3; the table assigns TRBD2, which was not confirmed against the DNA. TRBV21-1 is termed a pseudogene. This CDR3 comprises 16 residues. DNA of the CDR3: TGTGCCAGCAGCATTGGGACTAGCGGGGTAGCAGATACGCAGTATTTT. The encoded protein is CASSIGTSGVADTQYF.

Concerning this clonotype: The limits of the CDR3 on the DNA are not certain, so only TCRdb's listed CDR3 is given. The genes are TRBV28 and TRBJ2-4; the DNA was not used to check the table's D call, TRBD1. The V gene's germline CDR1 is MDHEN and CDR2 SYDVKM. The CDR3 contains 19 residues when both ends are counted. CDR3 region: CASSLWGQGAELSKNIQYF.

This chain uses TRBV20-1 with TRBJ2-3; 7 bases are shared with TRBD1. Germline CDR1 and CDR2: DFQATT and SNEGSKA (reference sequence). V dropped 5 bases and J dropped 2; count of bases not matched to a gene: 4. The CDR3 has 13 amino acids. CDR3 in amino acids: CSAEDRDTDTQYF. The CDR3 coding sequence is TGCAGTGCTGAAGACAGGGACACAGATACGCAGTATTTT.

The rearrangement uses TRBV24-1 and TRBJ2-3; 12 nucleotides align to TRBD1. J lost 4 bases, V lost 7 bases, and 5 bases had no gene match. This CDR3 contains 15 residues. CDR1 is KGHDR and CDR2 is SFDVKD in the germline V gene. The chain's CDR3 is CATSPGQGAPDTQYF. In DNA form, the CDR3 reads TGTGCCACCAGCCCGGGACAGGGGGCCCCAGATACGCAGTATTTT.

The chain recombines TRBV5-1 with TRBJ2-1; 10 bases map to TRBD1. This CDR3 has 17 residues. Germline-derived CDR1 and CDR2 are SGHRS and YFSETQ. The trim removed 3 bases at V and 2 bases at J, leaving 8 bases unmatched. CDR3 sequence: CASSSGTGVSTYNEQFF. The DNA for the CDR3 is TGCGCCAGCAGCTCCGGGACAGGGGTATCGACCTACAATGAGCAGTTCTTC.

This clonotype was observed a single time. V gene TRBV7-2 combines with J gene TRBJ2-1; 7 bases line up with TRBD2. This CDR3 has 15 residues. Germline CDR1 reads SGHTA; CDR2 reads FQGNSA. V gave up 5 bases and J gave up 0 bases; unmatched junction bases: 4. In DNA, the CDR3 is TGTGCCAGCAGCATTAGCGGGCTCTCCTACAATGAGCAGTTCTTC. Translation: CASSISGLSYNEQFF. The full variable domain, rest sourced from reference TRBV7-2 and TRBJ2-1, is GAGVSQSPSNKVTEKGKDVELRCDPISGHTALYWYRQSLGQGLEFLIYFQGNSAPDKSGLPSDRFSAERTGGSVSTLTIQRTQQEDSAVYLCASSISGLSYNEQFFGPGTRLTVL.

The chain carries TRBV4-1 and TRBJ1-4, with TRBD1 matching over 7 bases. Germline V CDR1 and CDR2: MGHRA, YSYEKL. This CDR3 is built from 17 residues. The V and J ends lost 0 bases and 8 bases, in that order; junction bases with no gene match: 12. This chain's CDR3 is CASSQDPQGGASEKLFF. The CDR3 DNA follows: TGCGCCAGCAGCCAAGACCCCCAGGGGGGGGCGTCCGAAAAACTGTTTTTT.

The rearrangement uses TRBV28 and TRBJ1-6; D unclear. V was clipped by 6 bases and J by 0 bases, with 15 bases between them. Looked up from germline, CDR1 is MDHEN and CDR2 is SYDVKM. The CDR3 runs to 17 residues. The CDR3 DNA sequence: TGTGCCAGCAGGACGTCGACGGGAAGCTCCTATAATTCACCCCTCCACTTT. Its translation is CASRTSTGSSYNSPLHF.

This clonotype was picked up a small number of times. The chain combines TRBV24-1 with TRBJ2-7; D remains unclear. V was trimmed by 4 bases and J by 7 bases, leaving 16 bases between them. The germline CDR1 and CDR2 sequences are KGHDR and SFDVKD. CDR3 size: 14 residues. In nucleotides, the CDR3 is TGTGCCACCAGTGAAGGGTCAAATGCATTAGAGCAGTACTTC. This gives the protein CATSEGSNALEQYF.

This clonotype was counted only a few times. J is TRBJ1-2 and V is TRBV6-6; 7 positions agree with TRBD1. The CDR3 contains 13 residues. V lost 5 bases and J lost 6; bases outside the gene matches: 6. Germline CDR1 MNHNY, CDR2 SVGAGI (reference sequence). In nucleotides, the CDR3 is TGTGCCAGCAGTGCCAGGGGGGGAGATGGCTACACCTTC. It translates to CASSARGGDGYTF.

Concerning this clonotype: The germline gene is not matched at one end of the junction; a read error may be the cause. The J gene is TRBJ1-2, the V gene TRBV4-3, with 12 bases lining up with TRBD1. CDR1 and CDR2 from the germline V gene are LGHNA and YSLEER. This CDR3 has 16 residues. DNA for the CDR3: TGCGCCAGCAGCCTGGGACAGGGGGCTACTAACTATAGCTACACCTTC. As protein: CASSLGQGATNYSYTF.

This chain connects TRBV29-1 to TRBJ1-1; D gene unclear. From germline, CDR1 is SQVTM and CDR2 ANQGSEA. The CDR3 has 11 amino acids. Trimming took off 6 bases at V and 1 base at J, with 6 bases between the two ends. The CDR3 loop reads CSVRRNTEAFF. For the CDR3, the DNA is TGCAGCGTCCGGAGGAACACTGAAGCTTTCTTT.

In this sample, this clonotype turned up once. The chain employs TRBV28 and TRBJ1-5; D is unclear. CDR3 length equals 16 residues. In germline, CDR1 is MDHEN, CDR2 SYDVKM. V shed 6 bases and J shed 7 bases, with 22 bases lying between them. The DNA for the CDR3 is TGTGCCAGCAGCACCTGGGAGGAATTGGGAAGACAGCCCCAGCATTTT. Amino acid sequence: CASSTWEELGRQPQHF.

The chain joins TRBV5-1 to TRBJ2-3; D tentatively reads TRBD1 or TRBD2 (5 bases each). The V gene lost 0 bases and the J gene lost 6 bases, with 14 bases spanning the gap. This CDR3 is built from 15 residues. The germline V gene has CDR1 SGHRS and CDR2 YFSETQ. In nucleotides, the CDR3 is TGCGCCAGCAGCTTGGAGGATGGGACCGTCGATACGCAGTATTTT. This translates into CASSLEDGTVDTQYF.

V usage is TRBV5-1 and J usage is TRBJ2-1; 15 nucleotides match TRBD2. The CDR3 has 17 amino acids. Trimming took 4 bases from V and 2 from J; bases not matched to a gene: 4. Germline-derived CDR1 and CDR2 are SGHRS and YFSETQ. The CDR3 sequence: CASSAGLAGGAYNEQFF. The CDR3 DNA is TGCGCCAGCAGCGCCGGACTAGCGGGGGGGGCCTACAATGAGCAGTTCTTC.

This chain links TRBV24-1 with TRBJ2-1, with TRBD1 matching 12 bases. Looked up from germline, CDR1 is KGHDR and CDR2 is SFDVKD. Germline trimming cut 5 bases from V and 1 base from J; bases unmatched to any gene: 17. The length of the CDR3 is 21 residues. The CDR3 coding sequence is TGTGCCACCAGTGTCACCCCTGGGGGACAGGGGGCTTTGGGGTCCTACAATGAGCAGTTCTTC. Its translation: CATSVTPGGQGALGSYNEQFF.

The rearrangement uses TRBV27 and TRBJ2-1, with TRBD2 matching 8 bases. This CDR3 has 14 residues. J gave up 3 bases and V 6 bases, and 4 bases lay outside the gene matches. Germline CDR1 reads MNHEY; CDR2 reads SMNVEV (reference sequence). The CDR3 protein is CASSRGLVYNEQFF. The CDR3 nucleotides read TGTGCCAGCAGCAGGGGACTAGTCTACAATGAGCAGTTCTTC.

Note on this clonotype: The junction and the germline gene differ at one end; a read error may be behind it. The V and J genes are TRBV5-8 and TRBJ1-2; tentatively, D is TRBD1 (5 bases). From germline, CDR1 is SGHTS and CDR2 YDEGEE. The CDR3 has 14 amino acids. CDR3 coding DNA: TGTGCCGGCAGCTTGGGAGACAGCTCCTATGGCTACACCTTC. Encoded protein: CAGSLGDSSYGYTF.

Here the CDR3 reads CSARDPSTSGGRYNEQFF. The CDR3 bases are TGCAGTGCTAGAGATCCGAGTACTAGCGGGGGGCGCTACAATGAGCAGTTCTTC. V and J are TRBV20-1 and TRBJ2-1; TRBD2 aligns across 12 bases. Losses at the gene ends were 0 bases for V and 3 bases for J; bases not matched to a gene: 9. Germline V gene data show CDR1 as DFQATT and CDR2 as SNEGSKA (reference sequence). The CDR3 runs to 18 residues.

This clonotype was recorded a few times. This chain uses TRBV4-3 with TRBJ1-2, with no clear D. The V gene's germline CDR1 is LGHNA and CDR2 YSLEER. This CDR3 is built from 14 residues. The V and J ends lost 3 bases and 0 bases respectively, with 8 bases between them. The CDR3 protein is CASSHSRPNYGYTF. The CDR3 nucleotides are TGCGCCAGCAGCCATTCCAGACCTAACTATGGCTACACCTTC.